The TCR beta chain described here comes from a study of identical twins. TCRdb re-called the 5' RACE reads through MiXCR, storing one row per CDR3 protein. The sample carries about 690,000 distinct CDR3 sequences, approximately 6% recorded once. The receptor was isolated from a young man in good health. The sequenced sample consisted of naive T cells sorted from blood.

CDR3 sequence reads: CASSSSVGDTQYF. DNA for the CDR3: TGTGCCAGCAGCTCATCGGTCGGGGATACGCAGTATTTT. The rearrangement joins TRBV7-7 to TRBJ2-3; D is unresolved. Germline loops: CDR1 SSHAT, CDR2 FNYEAQ (reference sequence). There are 13 residues in the CDR3. Trimming shortened V by 4 bases and J by 6 bases, and 11 bases separated the two germline ends.